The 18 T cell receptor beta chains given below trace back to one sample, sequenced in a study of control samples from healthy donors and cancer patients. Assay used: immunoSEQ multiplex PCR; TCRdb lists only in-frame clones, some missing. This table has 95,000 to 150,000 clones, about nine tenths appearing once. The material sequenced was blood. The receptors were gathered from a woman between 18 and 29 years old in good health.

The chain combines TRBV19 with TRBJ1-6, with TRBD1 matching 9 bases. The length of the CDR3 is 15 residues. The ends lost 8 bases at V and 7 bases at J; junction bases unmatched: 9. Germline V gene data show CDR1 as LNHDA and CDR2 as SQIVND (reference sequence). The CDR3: CASGTGGQGNSPLHF. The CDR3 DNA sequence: TGTGCCAGTGGTACCGGGGGACAGGGCAATTCACCCCTCCACTTT.

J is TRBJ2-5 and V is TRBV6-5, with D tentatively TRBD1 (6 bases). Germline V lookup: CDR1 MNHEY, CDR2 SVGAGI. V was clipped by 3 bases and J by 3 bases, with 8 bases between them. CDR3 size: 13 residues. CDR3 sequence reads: CASSYDRKETQYF. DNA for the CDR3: TGTGCCAGCAGTTATGACAGGAAAGAGACCCAGTACTTC.

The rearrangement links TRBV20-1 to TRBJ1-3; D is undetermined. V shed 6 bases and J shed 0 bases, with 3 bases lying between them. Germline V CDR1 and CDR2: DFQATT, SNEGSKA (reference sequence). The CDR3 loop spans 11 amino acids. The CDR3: CSADSGNTIYF. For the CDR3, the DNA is TGCAGTGCCGACTCTGGAAACACCATATATTTT.

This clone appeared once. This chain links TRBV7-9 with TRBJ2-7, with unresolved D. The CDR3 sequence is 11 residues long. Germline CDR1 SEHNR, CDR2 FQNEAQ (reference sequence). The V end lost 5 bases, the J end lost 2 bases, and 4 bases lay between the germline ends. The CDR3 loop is CASSAAYEQYF. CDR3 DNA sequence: TGTGCCAGCAGCGCAGCCTACGAGCAGTACTTC.

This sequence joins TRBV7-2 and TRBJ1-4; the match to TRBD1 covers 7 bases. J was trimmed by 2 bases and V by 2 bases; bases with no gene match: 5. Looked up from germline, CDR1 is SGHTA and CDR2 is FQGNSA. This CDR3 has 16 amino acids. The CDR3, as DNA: TGTGCCAGCAGCTTAAGGGGAGGGGGCACTAATGAAAAACTGTTTTTT. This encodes CASSLRGGGTNEKLFF.

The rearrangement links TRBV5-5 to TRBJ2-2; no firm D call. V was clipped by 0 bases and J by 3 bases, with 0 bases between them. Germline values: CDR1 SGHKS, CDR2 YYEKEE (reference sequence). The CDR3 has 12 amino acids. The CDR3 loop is CASSLDTGELFF. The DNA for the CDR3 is TGTGCCAGCAGCTTGGACACCGGGGAGCTGTTTTTT.

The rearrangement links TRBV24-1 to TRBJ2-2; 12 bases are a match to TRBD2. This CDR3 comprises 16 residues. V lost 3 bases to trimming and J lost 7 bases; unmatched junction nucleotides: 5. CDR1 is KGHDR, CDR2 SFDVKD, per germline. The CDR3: CATSDPSGRAGGELFF. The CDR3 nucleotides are TGTGCCACCAGTGATCCTAGCGGGAGGGCCGGCGGGGAGCTGTTTTTT.

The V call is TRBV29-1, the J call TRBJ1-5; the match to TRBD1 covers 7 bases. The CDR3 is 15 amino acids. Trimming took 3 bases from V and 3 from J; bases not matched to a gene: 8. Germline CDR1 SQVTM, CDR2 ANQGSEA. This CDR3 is CSVDHEDRYNQPQHF. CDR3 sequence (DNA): TGCAGCGTTGATCATGAGGACAGGTACAATCAGCCCCAGCATTTT.

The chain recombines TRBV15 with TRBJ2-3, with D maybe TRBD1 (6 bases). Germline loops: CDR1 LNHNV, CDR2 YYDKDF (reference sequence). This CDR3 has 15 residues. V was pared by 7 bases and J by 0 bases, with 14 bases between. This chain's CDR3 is CATTPTGFSTDTQYF. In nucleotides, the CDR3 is TGTGCCACCACCCCCACAGGGTTTAGCACAGATACGCAGTATTTT.

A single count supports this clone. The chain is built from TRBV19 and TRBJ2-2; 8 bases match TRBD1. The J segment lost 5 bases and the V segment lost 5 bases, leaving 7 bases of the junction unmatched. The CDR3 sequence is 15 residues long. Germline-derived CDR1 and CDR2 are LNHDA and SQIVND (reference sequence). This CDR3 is CASSLQGVGTGELFF. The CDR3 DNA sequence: TGTGCCAGTAGTTTACAGGGGGTCGGAACCGGGGAGCTGTTTTTT.

The CDR3 spells CASSLQVNQPQHF. The CDR3 DNA reads as TGTGCCAGCAGTCTCCAAGTAAATCAGCCCCAGCATTTT. The chain combines TRBV12-3 or TRBV12-4 with TRBJ1-5; D is unresolved. The germline V and J ends were trimmed by 5 bases and 4 bases, with 9 bases remaining between them. This CDR3 contains 13 residues.

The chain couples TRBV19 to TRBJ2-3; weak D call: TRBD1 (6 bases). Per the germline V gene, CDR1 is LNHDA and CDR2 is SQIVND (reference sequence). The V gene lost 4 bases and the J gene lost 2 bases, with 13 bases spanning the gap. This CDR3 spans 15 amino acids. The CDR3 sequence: CASSSRGGTTDTQYF. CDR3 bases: TGTGCCAGTAGTAGCCGTGGGGGCACCACAGATACGCAGTATTTT.

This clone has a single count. CDR3 amino acids: CASSLDGGLGNTGELFF. DNA for the CDR3: TGTGCCAGCAGCTTAGATGGGGGGCTGGGGAACACCGGGGAGCTGTTTTTT. The chain employs TRBV7-3 and TRBJ2-2; D tentatively reads TRBD1 or TRBD2 (6 bases each). The CDR3 spans 17 residues. Germline V lookup: CDR1 SGHTA, CDR2 FQGTGA. V was cut by 2 bases and J by 1 base, with 14 bases left in between.

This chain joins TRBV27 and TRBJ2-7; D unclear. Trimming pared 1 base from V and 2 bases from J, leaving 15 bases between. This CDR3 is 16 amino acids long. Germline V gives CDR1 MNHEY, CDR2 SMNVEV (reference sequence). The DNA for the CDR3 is TGTGCCAGCAGTTTATTACCCCGGCTGACGACCTACGAGCAGTACTTC. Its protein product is CASSLLPRLTTYEQYF.

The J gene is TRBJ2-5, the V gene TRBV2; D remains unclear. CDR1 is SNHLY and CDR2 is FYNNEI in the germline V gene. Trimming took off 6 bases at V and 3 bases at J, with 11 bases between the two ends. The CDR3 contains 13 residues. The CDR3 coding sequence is TGTGCCAGCAGGACGGTCCGAAAAGAGACCCAGTACTTC. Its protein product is CASRTVRKETQYF.

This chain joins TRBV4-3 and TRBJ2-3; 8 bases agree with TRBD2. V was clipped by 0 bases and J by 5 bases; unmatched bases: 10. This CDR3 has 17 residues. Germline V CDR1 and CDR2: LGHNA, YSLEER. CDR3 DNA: TGCGCCAGCAGCCAAGATGGGGTAGCGGGGCTGCGAGATACGCAGTATTTT. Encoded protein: CASSQDGVAGLRDTQYF.

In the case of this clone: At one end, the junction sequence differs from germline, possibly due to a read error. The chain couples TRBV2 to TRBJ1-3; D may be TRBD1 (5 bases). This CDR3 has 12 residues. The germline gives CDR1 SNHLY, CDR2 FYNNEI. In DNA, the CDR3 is TGTGCCAGCAGTTTATTGTGGGGGTTAATAGATTTT. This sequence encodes CASSLLWGLIDF.

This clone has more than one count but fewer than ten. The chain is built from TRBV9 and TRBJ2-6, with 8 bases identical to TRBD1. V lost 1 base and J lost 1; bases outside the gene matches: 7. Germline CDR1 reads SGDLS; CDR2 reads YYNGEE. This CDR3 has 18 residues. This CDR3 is CASSVTGQVSSGANVLTF. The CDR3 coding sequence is TGTGCCAGCAGCGTAACGGGACAGGTTTCGTCTGGGGCCAACGTCCTGACTTTC.